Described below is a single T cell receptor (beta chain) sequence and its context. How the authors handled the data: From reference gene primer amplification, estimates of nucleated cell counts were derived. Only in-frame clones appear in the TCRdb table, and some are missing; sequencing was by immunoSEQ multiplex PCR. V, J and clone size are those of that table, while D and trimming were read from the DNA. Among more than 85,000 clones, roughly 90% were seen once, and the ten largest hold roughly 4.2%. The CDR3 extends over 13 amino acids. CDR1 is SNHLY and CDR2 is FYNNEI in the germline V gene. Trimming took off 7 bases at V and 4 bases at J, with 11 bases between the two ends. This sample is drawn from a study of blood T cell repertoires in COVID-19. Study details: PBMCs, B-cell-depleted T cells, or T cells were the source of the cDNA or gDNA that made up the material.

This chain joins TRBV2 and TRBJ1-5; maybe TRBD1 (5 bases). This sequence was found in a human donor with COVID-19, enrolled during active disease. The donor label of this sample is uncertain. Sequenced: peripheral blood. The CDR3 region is CASKTDSNQPQHF. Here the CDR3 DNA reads TGTGCCAGCAAGACTGACAGTAATCAGCCCCAGCATTTT. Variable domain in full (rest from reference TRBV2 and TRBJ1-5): EPEVTQTPSHQVTQMGQEVILRCVPISNHLYFYWYRQILGQKVEFLVSFYNNEISEKSEIFDDQFSVERPDGSNFTLKIRSTKLEDSAMYFCASKTDSNQPQHFGDGTRLSIL.